The clone carrying this TCR beta chain was picked up many times. Its antigen is still unknown. The data were taken from a study of human T cells and chemical hapten exposure. Across the whole study: The study traced per-sample TCR yield variation mainly to small differences in pooled library volumes.

Whole-study findings and limits: TCRs exceeding 1 in 1000 frequency stayed unchanged with DPC sensitization.

In the source study's methods: Per-sample TCR counts ranged from about 20,000 to 750,000, median about 100,000. One entry per CDR3 protein, called by TCRdb with MiXCR from the RACE reads. These V and J calls rely on TCRdb rather than the paper's analysis. The profile shows tens of thousands of distinct CDR3 sequences, 5.5% of them singletons. The CDR3 extends over 17 amino acids. The J segment lost 2 bases and the V segment lost 7 bases, leaving 11 bases of the junction unmatched. Per the germline V gene, CDR1 is MNHEY and CDR2 is SMNVEV (reference sequence). Time point in this sample: healthy volunteer bleed at 6 weeks. Total RNA was isolated from whole blood that had not been fractionated.

The rearrangement links TRBV27 to TRBJ2-6; the match to TRBD1 covers 7 bases. The receptor comes from a human donor in good health. Some clones in this sample may be carry-over from other donors' samples. Material: whole blood. The CDR3 reads CASKGQTLKPGANVLTF. In DNA form, the CDR3 reads TGTGCCAGCAAGGGACAGACCCTTAAGCCTGGGGCCAACGTCCTGACTTTC.